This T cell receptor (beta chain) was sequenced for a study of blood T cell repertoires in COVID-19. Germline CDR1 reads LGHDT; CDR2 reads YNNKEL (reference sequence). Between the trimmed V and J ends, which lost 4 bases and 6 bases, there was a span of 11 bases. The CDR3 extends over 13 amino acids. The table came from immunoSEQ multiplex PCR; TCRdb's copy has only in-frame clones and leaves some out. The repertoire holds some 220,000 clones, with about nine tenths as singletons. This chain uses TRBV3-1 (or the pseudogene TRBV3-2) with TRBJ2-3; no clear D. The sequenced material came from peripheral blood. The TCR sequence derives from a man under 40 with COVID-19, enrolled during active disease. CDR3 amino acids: CASSRYTSDTQYF. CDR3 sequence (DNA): TGTGCCAGCAGCCGATACACATCCGATACGCAGTATTTT.